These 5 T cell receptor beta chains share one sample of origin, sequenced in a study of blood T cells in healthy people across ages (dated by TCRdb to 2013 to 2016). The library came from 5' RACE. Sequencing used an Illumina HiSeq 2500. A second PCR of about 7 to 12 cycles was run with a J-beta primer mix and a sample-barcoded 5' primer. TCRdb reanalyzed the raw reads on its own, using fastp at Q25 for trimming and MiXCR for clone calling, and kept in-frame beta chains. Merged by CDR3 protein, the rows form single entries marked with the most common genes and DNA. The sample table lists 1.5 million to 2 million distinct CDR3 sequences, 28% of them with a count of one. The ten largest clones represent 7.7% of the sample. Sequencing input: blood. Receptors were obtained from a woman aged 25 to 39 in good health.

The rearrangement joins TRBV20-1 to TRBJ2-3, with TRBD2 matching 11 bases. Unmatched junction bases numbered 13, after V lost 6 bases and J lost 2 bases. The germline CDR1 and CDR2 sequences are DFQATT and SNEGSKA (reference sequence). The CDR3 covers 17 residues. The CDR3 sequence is CSAELLALAGATDTQYF. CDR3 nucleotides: TGCAGTGCGGAACTCCTCGCACTAGCGGGGGCCACAGATACGCAGTATTTT.

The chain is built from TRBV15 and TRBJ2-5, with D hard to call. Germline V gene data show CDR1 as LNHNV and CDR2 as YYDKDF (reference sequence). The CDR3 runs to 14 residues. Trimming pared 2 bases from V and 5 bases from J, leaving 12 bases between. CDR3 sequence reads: CATSRQRIGETQYF. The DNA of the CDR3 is TGTGCCACCAGCAGACAGAGAATCGGGGAGACCCAGTACTTC.

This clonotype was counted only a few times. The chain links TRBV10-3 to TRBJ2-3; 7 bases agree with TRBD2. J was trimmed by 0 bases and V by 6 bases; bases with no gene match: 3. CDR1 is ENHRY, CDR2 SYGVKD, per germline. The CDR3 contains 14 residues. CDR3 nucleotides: TGTGCCATCAGCCTAGCGGAGAGCACAGATACGCAGTATTTT. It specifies CAISLAESTDTQYF.

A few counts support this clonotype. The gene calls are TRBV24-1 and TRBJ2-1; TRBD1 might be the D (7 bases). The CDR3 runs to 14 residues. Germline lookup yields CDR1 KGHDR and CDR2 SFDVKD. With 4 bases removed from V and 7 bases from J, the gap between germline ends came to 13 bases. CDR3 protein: CATSDQQGRNEQFF. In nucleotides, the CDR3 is TGTGCCACCAGTGACCAACAGGGGAGGAATGAGCAGTTCTTC.

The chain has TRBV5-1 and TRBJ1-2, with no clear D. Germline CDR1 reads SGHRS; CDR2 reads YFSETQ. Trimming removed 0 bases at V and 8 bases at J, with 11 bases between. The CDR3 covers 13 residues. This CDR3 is CASSLALSAGYTF. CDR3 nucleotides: TGCGCCAGCAGCTTGGCCCTATCGGCGGGCTACACCTTC.